Listed here are 26 T cell receptor beta chains from one sample, sequenced in a study of cytomegalovirus exposure and HLA in healthy donors. 60 Vbeta and 13 Jbeta primers were used in PCR. Profiling relied on immunoSEQ multiplex PCR, and the TCRdb table lists in-frame clones only, not all of them. This sample has around 190,000 clones; over 65% occur once, and the top ten carry around 2.5%. Sequencing was done on a sample of PBMCs. The receptors here all came from a man aged 60-69 years in good health and CMV-seronegative.

The V call is TRBV6-6, the J call TRBJ2-5, with 9 bases that match TRBD2. Germline CDR1 reads MNHNY; CDR2 reads SVGAGI (reference sequence). The junction had 8 bases not matched to a gene; V was cut back by 0 bases and J by 6 bases. There are 16 residues in the CDR3. The CDR3 protein is CASSYSSGLAPKTQYF. In nucleotides, the CDR3 is TGTGCCAGCAGTTACTCGTCGGGACTAGCCCCGAAGACCCAGTACTTC.

J is TRBJ2-5 and V is TRBV6-1; 8 bases align to TRBD2. This CDR3 comprises 14 residues. The junction had 6 bases not matched to a gene; V was cut back by 5 bases and J by 4 bases. CDR1 and CDR2 from the germline V gene are MNHNS and SASEGT. The DNA for the CDR3 is TGTGCCAGCAGTTCTGGGACTAGAGGAGAGACCCAGTACTTC. Protein: CASSSGTRGETQYF.

V gene TRBV10-3 combines with J gene TRBJ2-1; 9 bases match TRBD2. V shed 4 bases, J shed 8 bases, and the junction held 6 bases outside the gene matches. Germline V lookup: CDR1 ENHRY, CDR2 SYGVKD. This CDR3 contains 14 residues. The chain's CDR3 is CAISALAGNDEQFF. CDR3 nucleotides: TGTGCCATCAGTGCACTAGCGGGCAACGATGAGCAGTTCTTC.

The rearrangement uses TRBV29-1 and TRBJ2-7; D gene ambiguous. The CDR3 loop spans 15 amino acids. In germline, CDR1 is SQVTM, CDR2 ANQGSEA. V shed 3 bases and J shed 6 bases, with 21 bases lying between them. The CDR3 DNA reads TGCAGCGTTGAGAGGCTCGGTCCTTCTGTCGGCGAGCAGTACTTC. Encoded protein: CSVERLGPSVGEQYF.

This clone was seen only once. The V and J genes are TRBV4-1 and TRBJ2-7, with D perhaps matching TRBD2 (6 bases). The CDR3 runs to 16 residues. V lost 0 bases to trimming and J lost 3 bases, with 15 bases between them. Germline lookup yields CDR1 MGHRA and CDR2 YSYEKL. The chain's CDR3 is CASSQDSRGLLYEQYF. The CDR3 region has the DNA TGCGCCAGCAGCCAAGATTCGAGGGGACTTCTCTACGAGCAGTACTTC.

The J gene is TRBJ2-7, the V gene TRBV14, with TRBD1 matching 11 bases. CDR1 and CDR2 from the germline V gene are SGHDN and FVKESK. V shed 4 bases and J 0 bases; nucleotides not matched to a gene: 5. This CDR3 has 16 amino acids. The CDR3 reads CASSRRTGGGSYEQYF. As DNA, the CDR3 is TGTGCCAGCAGCCGCAGGACAGGGGGCGGCTCCTACGAGCAGTACTTC.

The chain recombines TRBV14 with TRBJ2-1; D might be TRBD1 (6 bases). CDR3 length: 16 amino acids. Deletions cut 4 bases from V and 4 bases from J, with 17 bases between. CDR1 and CDR2 (germline): SGHDN, FVKESK. The CDR3 here is CASSRRPGDRYNEQFF. The CDR3 bases are TGTGCCAGCAGCCGCCGACCAGGGGATCGATACAATGAGCAGTTCTTC.

The chain recombines TRBV9 with TRBJ2-3, with a tentative D call TRBD1 (5 bases). The V end lost 0 bases, the J end lost 4 bases, and 12 bases lay between the germline ends. The length of the CDR3 is 15 residues. Germline CDR1 SGDLS, CDR2 YYNGEE. CDR3 nucleotides: TGTGCCAGCAGCGTAGACGTAGGGGCGGCAGATACGCAGTATTTT. Encoded protein: CASSVDVGAADTQYF.

The chain employs TRBV27 and TRBJ2-2; 7 bases align to TRBD1. Germline lookup yields CDR1 MNHEY and CDR2 SMNVEV (reference sequence). The J segment lost 7 bases and the V segment lost 2 bases, leaving 7 bases of the junction unmatched. The CDR3 length is 15 residues. CDR3 nucleotides: TGTGCCAGCAGTTTAAACAGGGGTGGGGTCGGGGAGCTGTTTTTT. Translated, it gives CASSLNRGGVGELFF.

This clone was seen only a few times. The J gene is TRBJ2-3, the V gene TRBV6-6, with 9 bases identical to TRBD1. Trimming took 10 bases from V and 2 from J; bases not matched to a gene: 10. CDR1 MNHNY and CDR2 SVGAGI come from the germline V gene (reference sequence). This CDR3 is 15 amino acids long. The CDR3 DNA reads TGTGCCACCTCCTTCGGGACAGGGCCCACAGATACGCAGTATTTT. This codes for CATSFGTGPTDTQYF.

The sample holds one count of this clone. The rearrangement joins TRBV19 to TRBJ2-7; TRBD1 matches 7 bases. Trimming removed 5 bases from V and 4 bases from J; junction bases left unmatched: 5. The germline V gene encodes CDR1 LNHDA and CDR2 SQIVND (reference sequence). This CDR3 region has 13 residues. The CDR3 spells CASSVTGAYEQYF. CDR3 sequence (DNA): TGTGCCAGTAGTGTTACAGGGGCGTACGAGCAGTACTTC. The whole variable domain, filled in from reference TRBV19 and TRBJ2-7, reads DGGITQSPKYLFRKEGQNVTLSCEQNLNHDAMYWYRQDPGQGLRLIYYSQIVNDFQKGDIAEGYSVSREKKESFPLTVTSAQKNPTAFYLCASSVTGAYEQYFGPGTRLTVT.

The rearrangement uses TRBV6-1 and TRBJ2-7; possible D gene TRBD2, 5 bases. V dropped 7 bases and J dropped 1 base, with 11 bases sitting between them. Germline CDR1 is MNHNS and CDR2 is SASEGT. The CDR3 is 13 amino acids. The CDR3 loop is CASNPGKSYEQYF. In DNA form, the CDR3 reads TGTGCCAGCAATCCGGGAAAGTCCTACGAGCAGTACTTC.

The chain is built from TRBV9 and TRBJ1-2; D gene uncertain. The V end was cut by 0 bases, the J end by 3 bases, with 9 bases between. The length of the CDR3 is 14 residues. Germline CDR1 and CDR2: SGDLS and YYNGEE. Here the CDR3 DNA reads TGTGCCAGCAGCGTAGGTGACGGAGACTATGGCTACACCTTC. The encoded protein is CASSVGDGDYGYTF.

This clone was seen only once. The V gene is TRBV18, the J gene TRBJ1-5; D remains ambiguous. Trimming shortened V by 2 bases and J by 4 bases, and 12 bases separated the two germline ends. Germline CDR1 KGHSH, CDR2 LQKENI. The CDR3 length is 15 residues. The CDR3 loop reads CASSPETGFNQPQHF. CDR3 nucleotide sequence: TGTGCCAGCTCACCAGAGACGGGATTTAATCAGCCCCAGCATTTT.

The rearrangement joins TRBV19 to TRBJ1-3; no clear D gene. This CDR3 has 16 amino acids. V dropped 3 bases and J dropped 0 bases, with 12 bases sitting between them. CDR1 and CDR2 from the germline V gene are LNHDA and SQIVND (reference sequence). The CDR3 region is CASSISSGSSGNTIYF. The CDR3 nucleotides are TGTGCCAGTAGTATTTCGAGCGGATCCTCTGGAAACACCATATATTTT.

V gene TRBV19 combines with J gene TRBJ2-2, with 7 bases aligning to TRBD2. Per germline, CDR1 LNHDA and CDR2 SQIVND (reference sequence). Trimming cost V 5 bases and J 2 bases; bases outside gene matches: 5. The CDR3 runs to 15 residues. The CDR3 loop is CASSGLAVNTGELFF. CDR3 in DNA: TGTGCCAGTAGTGGGCTAGCGGTAAACACCGGGGAGCTGTTTTTT.

The chain combines TRBV30 with TRBJ2-1; TRBD2 aligns across 8 bases. J lost 5 bases, V lost 5 bases, and 11 bases had no gene match. The CDR3 length is 15 residues. Germline V gene data show CDR1 as GTSNPN and CDR2 as SVGIG (reference sequence). The CDR3, as DNA: TGTGCCTGGGCGTCAGCGGGAGTTGTCGACAATGAGCAGTTCTTC. The encoded protein is CAWASAGVVDNEQFF.

The chain combines TRBV2 with TRBJ2-3; 10 bases map to TRBD2. Germline CDR1 and CDR2: SNHLY and FYNNEI. Trimming took 7 bases from V and 6 from J; bases not matched to a gene: 7. The CDR3 consists of 14 residues. This CDR3 is CASNQLAGMDTQYF. The CDR3 coding sequence is TGTGCCAGCAACCAACTAGCGGGAATGGATACGCAGTATTTT.

This chain joins TRBV5-6 and TRBJ1-2, with 8 bases aligning to TRBD1. Germline CDR1 SGHDT, CDR2 YYEEEE. The CDR3 runs 14 residues. The V gene end was trimmed by 2 bases and the J gene end by 4 bases; junction bases not matched to a gene: 4. The CDR3 loop is CASSFGQGGYGYTF. CDR3 sequence (DNA): TGTGCCAGCAGCTTCGGACAGGGCGGCTATGGCTACACCTTC.

The chain is built from TRBV29-1 and TRBJ1-2; TRBD1 might be the D (6 bases). The V and J ends lost 2 bases and 4 bases respectively, with 8 bases between them. Per the germline V gene, CDR1 is SQVTM and CDR2 is ANQGSEA. The CDR3 is made up of 12 amino acids. CDR3 nucleotide sequence: TGCAGCGTTGAACTAGGGGGCTATGGCTACACCTTC. This codes for CSVELGGYGYTF. The variable domain in full, with the rest retrieved from reference TRBV29-1 and TRBJ1-2, is SAVISQKPSRDICQRGTSLTIQCQVDSQVTMMFWYRQQPGQSLTLIATANQGSEATYESGFVIDKFPISRPNLTFSTLTVSNMSPEDSSIYLCSVELGGYGYTFGSGTRLTVV.

V usage is TRBV27 and J usage is TRBJ1-2; 9 nucleotides align to TRBD1. This CDR3 is 14 amino acids long. V lost 3 bases to trimming and J lost 4 bases; unmatched junction nucleotides: 3. The germline gives CDR1 MNHEY, CDR2 SMNVEV (reference sequence). Written as DNA, the CDR3 is TGTGCCAGCAGTTTGGACAGGGGTGGCTATGGCTACACCTTC. This gives the protein CASSLDRGGYGYTF.

The chain employs TRBV6-4 and TRBJ1-3, with a weak D call TRBD1 (6 bases). CDR3 length: 15 amino acids. CDR1 is MRHNA and CDR2 is SNTAGT in the germline V gene. The ends were cut back, 6 bases at V and 1 base at J, with 13 bases in the middle. CDR3 sequence: CASSSGQISGNTIYF. For the CDR3, the DNA is TGTGCCAGCAGCTCCGGACAGATTTCTGGAAACACCATATATTTT.

This chain uses TRBV15 with TRBJ2-1; 9 nucleotides align to TRBD2. The CDR3 covers 15 residues. Trimming cost V 5 bases and J 6 bases; bases outside gene matches: 8. Looked up from germline, CDR1 is LNHNV and CDR2 is YYDKDF (reference sequence). CDR3 sequence reads: CATSGGTSFGNEQFF. CDR3 bases: TGTGCCACCAGCGGAGGGACTAGCTTTGGCAATGAGCAGTTCTTC.

The J gene is TRBJ1-3, the V gene TRBV6-1; the D is unclear. The CDR3 totals 12 residues. In germline, CDR1 is MNHNS, CDR2 SASEGT. Trimming removed 5 bases at V and 3 bases at J, with 5 bases between. CDR3 in DNA: TGTGCCAGCAGTTCAGATGGAAACACCATATATTTT. It specifies CASSSDGNTIYF.

The chain links TRBV2 to TRBJ1-4; D remains unclear. The CDR3 is 18 residues long. The germline gives CDR1 SNHLY, CDR2 FYNNEI. V was shortened by 3 bases and J by 0 bases, with 17 bases between the two germline ends. CDR3 sequence (DNA): TGTGCCAGCAGTGATGTGGGAGGCCCCTCTTCAACTAATGAAAAACTGTTTTTT. Amino acids: CASSDVGGPSSTNEKLFF.

V is TRBV7-2 and J is TRBJ2-7, with D tentatively TRBD1 (6 bases). CDR1 is SGHTA, CDR2 FQGNSA, per germline. The CDR3 totals 14 residues. V was cut by 3 bases and J by 3 bases, with 12 bases left in between. CDR3: CASSFGTQLYEQYF. DNA of the CDR3: TGTGCCAGCAGCTTTGGGACACAACTCTACGAGCAGTACTTC. The entire variable domain, with the rest obtained from reference TRBV7-2 and TRBJ2-7, is as follows: GAGVSQSPSNKVTEKGKDVELRCDPISGHTALYWYRQSLGQGLEFLIYFQGNSAPDKSGLPSDRFSAERTGGSVSTLTIQRTQQEDSAVYLCASSFGTQLYEQYFGPGTRLTVT.